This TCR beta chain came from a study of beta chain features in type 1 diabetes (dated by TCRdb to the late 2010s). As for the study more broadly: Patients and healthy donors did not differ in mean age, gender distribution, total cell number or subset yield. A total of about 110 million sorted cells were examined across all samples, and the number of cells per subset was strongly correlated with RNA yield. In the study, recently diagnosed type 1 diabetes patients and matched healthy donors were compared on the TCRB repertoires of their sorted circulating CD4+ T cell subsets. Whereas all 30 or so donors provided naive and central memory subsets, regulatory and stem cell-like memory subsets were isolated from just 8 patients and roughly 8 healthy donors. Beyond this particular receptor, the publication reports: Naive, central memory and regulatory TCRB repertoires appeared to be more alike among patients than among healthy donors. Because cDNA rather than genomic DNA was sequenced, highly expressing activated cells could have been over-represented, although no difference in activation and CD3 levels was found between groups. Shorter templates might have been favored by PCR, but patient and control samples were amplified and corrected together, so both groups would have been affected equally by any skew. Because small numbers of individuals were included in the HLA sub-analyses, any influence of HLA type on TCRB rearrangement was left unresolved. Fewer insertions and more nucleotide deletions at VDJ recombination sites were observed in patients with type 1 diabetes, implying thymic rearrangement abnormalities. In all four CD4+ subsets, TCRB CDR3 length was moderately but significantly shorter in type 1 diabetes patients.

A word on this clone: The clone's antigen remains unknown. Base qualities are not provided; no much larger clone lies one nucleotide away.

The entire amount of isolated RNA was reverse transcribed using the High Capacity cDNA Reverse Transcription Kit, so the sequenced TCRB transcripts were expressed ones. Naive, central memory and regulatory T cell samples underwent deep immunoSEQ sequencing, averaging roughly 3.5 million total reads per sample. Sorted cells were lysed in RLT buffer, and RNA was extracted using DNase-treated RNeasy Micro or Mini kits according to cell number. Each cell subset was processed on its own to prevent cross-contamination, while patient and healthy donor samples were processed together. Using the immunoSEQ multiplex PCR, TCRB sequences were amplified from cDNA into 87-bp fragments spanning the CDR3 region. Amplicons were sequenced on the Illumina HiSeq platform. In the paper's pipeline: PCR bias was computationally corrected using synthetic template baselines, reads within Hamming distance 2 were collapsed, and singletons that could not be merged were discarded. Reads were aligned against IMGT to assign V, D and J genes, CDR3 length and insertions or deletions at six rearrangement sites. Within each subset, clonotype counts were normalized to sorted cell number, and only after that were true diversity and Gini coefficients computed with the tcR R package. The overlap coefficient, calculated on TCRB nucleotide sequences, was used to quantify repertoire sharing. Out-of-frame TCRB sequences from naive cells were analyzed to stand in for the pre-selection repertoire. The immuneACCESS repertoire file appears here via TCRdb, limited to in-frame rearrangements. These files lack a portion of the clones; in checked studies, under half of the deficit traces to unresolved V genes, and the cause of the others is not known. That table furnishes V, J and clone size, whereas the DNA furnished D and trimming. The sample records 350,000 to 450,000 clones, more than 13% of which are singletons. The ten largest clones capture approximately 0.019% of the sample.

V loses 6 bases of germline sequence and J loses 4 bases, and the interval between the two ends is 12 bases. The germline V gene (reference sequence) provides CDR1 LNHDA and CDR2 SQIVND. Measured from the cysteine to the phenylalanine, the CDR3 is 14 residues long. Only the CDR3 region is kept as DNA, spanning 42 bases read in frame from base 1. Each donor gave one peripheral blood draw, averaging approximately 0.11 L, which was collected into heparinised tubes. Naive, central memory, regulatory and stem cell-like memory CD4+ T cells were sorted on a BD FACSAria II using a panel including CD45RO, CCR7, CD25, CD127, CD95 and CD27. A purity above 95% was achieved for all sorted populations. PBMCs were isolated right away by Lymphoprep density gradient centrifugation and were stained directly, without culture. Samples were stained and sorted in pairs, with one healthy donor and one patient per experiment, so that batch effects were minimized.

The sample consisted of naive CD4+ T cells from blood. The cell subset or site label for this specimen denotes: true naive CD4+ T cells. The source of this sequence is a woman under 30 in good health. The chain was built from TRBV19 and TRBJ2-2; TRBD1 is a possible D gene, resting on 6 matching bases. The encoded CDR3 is CASRMTGATGELFF. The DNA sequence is TGTGCCAGTAGGATGACAGGCGCCACCGGGGAGCTGTTTTTT.